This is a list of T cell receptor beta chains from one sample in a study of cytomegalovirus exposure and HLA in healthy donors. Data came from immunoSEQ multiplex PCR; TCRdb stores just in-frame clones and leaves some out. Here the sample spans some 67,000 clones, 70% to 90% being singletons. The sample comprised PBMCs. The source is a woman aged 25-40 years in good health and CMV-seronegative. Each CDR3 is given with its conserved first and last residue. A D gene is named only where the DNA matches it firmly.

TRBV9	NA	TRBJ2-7	CASSVVAYGGEQYF
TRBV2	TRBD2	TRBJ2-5	CASSAPLAGGHETQYF
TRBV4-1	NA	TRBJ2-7	CASNGGTDEQYF
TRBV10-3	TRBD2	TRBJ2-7	CAIKPGGRAVQYF
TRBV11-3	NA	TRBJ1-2	CASSTSTADYGYTF
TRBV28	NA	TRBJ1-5	CASTTLIGEWINQPQHF
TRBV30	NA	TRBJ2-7	CALVNWGRGLSSYEQYF
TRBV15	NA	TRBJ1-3	CATSRATGISSGNTIYF
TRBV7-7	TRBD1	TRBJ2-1	CASSTGTGFENEQFF
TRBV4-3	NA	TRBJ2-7	CASSQERTQTGEQYF
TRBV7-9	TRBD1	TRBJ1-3	CASSSTGWLSGNTIYF
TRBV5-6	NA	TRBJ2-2	CASSLGGRLIGELFF
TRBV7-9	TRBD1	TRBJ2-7	CATGGTGGFEQYF
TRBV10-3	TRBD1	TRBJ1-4	CAISDPSTGGKDEKLFF
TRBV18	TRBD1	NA	CASSPGTGGQDEQYF
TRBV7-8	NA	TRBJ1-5	CASSLAMAVSQPQHF
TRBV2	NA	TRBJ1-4	CATAKGVGEKLFF
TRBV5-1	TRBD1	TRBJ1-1	CASSLTGGGSTEAFF
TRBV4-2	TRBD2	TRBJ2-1	CASTLAGYNEQFF
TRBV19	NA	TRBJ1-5	CASSIRGNQPQHF
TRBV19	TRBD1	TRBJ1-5	CASSIGNQGVQPQHF
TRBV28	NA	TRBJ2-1	CASSPGLARSNEQFF
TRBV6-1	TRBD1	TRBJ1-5	CASRDRGENQPQHF
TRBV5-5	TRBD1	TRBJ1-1	CASGKQGLANTEAFF
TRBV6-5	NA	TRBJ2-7	CASRLRGQGYEQYF
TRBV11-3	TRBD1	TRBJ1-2	CASSPGTAYGYTF
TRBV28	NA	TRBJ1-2	CASSLGSQGIGGYTF
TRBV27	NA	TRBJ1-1	CASSFFRNTEAFF
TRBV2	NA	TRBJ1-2	CASSWTVGRGYTF
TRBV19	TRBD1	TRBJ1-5	CASSLGTGPSSPQHF
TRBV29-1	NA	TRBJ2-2	CSVPTRQGTGELFF
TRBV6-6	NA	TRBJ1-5	CASSYSTAWGNQPQHF
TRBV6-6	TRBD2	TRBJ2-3	CASSYPFAGVTDTQYF
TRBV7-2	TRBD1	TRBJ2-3	CASSYVIGQGAADTQYF
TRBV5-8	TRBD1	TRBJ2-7	CASSFRDRGYEQYF
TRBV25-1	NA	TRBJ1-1	CASSERYRADTEAFF
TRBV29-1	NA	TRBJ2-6	CSIYSGANVLTF
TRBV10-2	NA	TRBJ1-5	CASSPTVSDQPQHF
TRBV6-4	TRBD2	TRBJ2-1	CASSDGTSGGKNEQFF
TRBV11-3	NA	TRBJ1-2	CASSLRGGYGYTF
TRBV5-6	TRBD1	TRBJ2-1	CASSPGPGGTNEQFF
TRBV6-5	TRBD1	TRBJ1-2	CASSPQGAVAGYTF
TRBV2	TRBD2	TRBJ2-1	CASSESVSGGANNEQFF
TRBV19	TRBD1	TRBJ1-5	CASSMTTGGTTGLQHF
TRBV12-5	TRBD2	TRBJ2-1	CASGLVTVAGGQEQFF
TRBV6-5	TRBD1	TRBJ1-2	CASSYQGQGGYTF
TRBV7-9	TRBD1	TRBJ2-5	CASSQLTGVETQYF
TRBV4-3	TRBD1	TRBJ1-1	CASSPVDRVNTEAFF
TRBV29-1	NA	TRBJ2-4	CSVEVDIAKNIQYF
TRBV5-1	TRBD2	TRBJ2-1	CASSPRLAGAYNEQFF
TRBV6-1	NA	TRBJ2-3	CASSGDSDLADTQYF
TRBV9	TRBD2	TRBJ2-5	CASSVVASGVETQYF
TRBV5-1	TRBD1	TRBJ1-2	CASSGDRGGGYTF
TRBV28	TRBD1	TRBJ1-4	CASSPTYRTGATNEKLFF